The rows below give T cell receptor beta chains drawn from one sample of a study of T cell repertoires in cytomegalovirus infection. MiXCR, applied by TCRdb to the reads, yields one record per CDR3 protein. Altogether 200,000 to 300,000 distinct CDR3 sequences are present, roughly 15% being singletons, with the ten largest covering 7% to 9.5%. The sequenced material came from PBMCs. These receptor sequences come from a human donor in good health (CMV status not recorded). Some clones in this sample may be carry-over from other donors' samples. The CDR3 runs from the conserved cysteine through the conserved F or W. Each record gives: J gene, clone size, V gene, D gene, CDR3 DNA, CDR3 protein. A D gene is named only where the DNA matches it firmly. Clone size is given for some rows only: seen once, a few or many times, or a class if the clone is expanded.

J: TRBJ1-2; size: many; V: TRBV6-1; D: NA; DNA: TGTGCCAGCAGTGACAACAGTAACTATGGCTACACCTTC; CDR3: CASSDNSNYGYTF
J: TRBJ2-1; size: NA; V: TRBV19; D: TRBD1; DNA: TGTGCCACTATGGGGACAGGGAAGGCGCGAGACAATGAGCAGTTCTTC; CDR3: CATMGTGKARDNEQFF
J: TRBJ2-7; size: NA; V: TRBV29-1; D: TRBD1; DNA: TGCAGCGTAGGGACAGGGCTTAGCTCCTACGAGCAGTACTTC; CDR3: CSVGTGLSSYEQYF
J: TRBJ1-5; size: NA; V: TRBV28; D: TRBD1; DNA: TGTGCCAGCAGTTCGTTGACAGGGGGCCATCAGCCCCAGCATTTT; CDR3: CASSSLTGGHQPQHF
J: TRBJ2-7; size: NA; V: TRBV29-1; D: TRBD2; DNA: TGCAGCGCCAACGGACTAGCGGGATTGTCCGAGCAGTACTTC; CDR3: CSANGLAGLSEQYF
J: TRBJ2-7; size: many; V: TRBV3-1; D: TRBD2; DNA: TGTGCCAGCAGCCCTGGGACTAGCGGGAGCAACGAGCAGTACTTC; CDR3: CASSPGTSGSNEQYF
J: TRBJ1-1; size: few; V: TRBV7-6; D: NA; DNA: TGTGCCAGCAGCTTAGAGTGGGATAGTGGGGCTTTCTTT; CDR3: CASSLEWDSGAFF
J: TRBJ1-2; size: many; V: TRBV7-2; D: NA; DNA: TGTGCCAGCAGCTCCGGGACATTGGGTGGCTACACCTTC; CDR3: CASSSGTLGGYTF
J: TRBJ2-2; size: many; V: TRBV7-2; D: TRBD2; DNA: TGTGCCAGCAGCCTGGGACTAGCGGGAGTAATAACCGGGGAGCTGTTTTTT; CDR3: CASSLGLAGVITGELFF
J: TRBJ2-7; size: few; V: TRBV7-3; D: NA; DNA: TGTGCCAGCAGCTTAACGGCGTCGGGGGCGCACGAGCAGTACTTC; CDR3: CASSLTASGAHEQYF
J: TRBJ2-5; size: few; V: TRBV5-1; D: TRBD1; DNA: TGCGCCAGCAGCTTGGAACAGGGGAGAGAAGAGACCCAGTACTTC; CDR3: CASSLEQGREETQYF
J: TRBJ1-1; size: few; V: TRBV9; D: NA; DNA: TGTGCCAGCGGCGTGGGGAACACTGAAGCTTTCTTT; CDR3: CASGVGNTEAFF
J: TRBJ2-2; size: NA; V: TRBV19; D: TRBD1; DNA: TGTGCCAGTAGAAGAACAGGGGGCCACACCGGGGAGCTGTTTTTT; CDR3: CASRRTGGHTGELFF
J: TRBJ1-5; size: many; V: TRBV28; D: NA; DNA: TGTGCCAGCAGTTTGGGGGTGGAGGGCAATCAGCCCCAGCATTTT; CDR3: CASSLGVEGNQPQHF
J: TRBJ1-5; size: NA; V: TRBV4-1; D: NA; DNA: TGCGCCAGCAGCCAAGGTCAAGACAGGCTTCATCAGCCCCAGCATTTT; CDR3: CASSQGQDRLHQPQHF
J: TRBJ2-7; size: few; V: TRBV29-1; D: NA; DNA: TGCAGCGTTGAGTCAGGGGTAACCTACGAGCAGTACTTC; CDR3: CSVESGVTYEQYF
J: TRBJ2-1; size: many; V: TRBV7-7; D: TRBD2; DNA: TGTGCTAGCAGCGCCGGGACTAGCGGTCTCGGCGAGCAGTTCTTC; CDR3: CASSAGTSGLGEQFF
J: TRBJ1-4; size: many; V: TRBV12-3/TRBV12-4; D: NA; DNA: TGTGCCAGCAGTCCTGCGGGGGGCAATGAAAAACTGTTTTTT; CDR3: CASSPAGGNEKLFF
J: TRBJ2-7; size: NA; V: TRBV2; D: NA; DNA: TGTGCCAGCAGTGAAGTAGACAGGCAGAGCTCCTACGAGCAGTACTTC; CDR3: CASSEVDRQSSYEQYF
J: TRBJ2-1; size: NA; V: TRBV2; D: TRBD1; DNA: TGTGCCAGCACCTCCAGTTCGGGCAGGGGGTACAATGAGCAGTTCTTC; CDR3: CASTSSSGRGYNEQFF
J: TRBJ1-2; size: NA; V: TRBV29-1; D: TRBD1; DNA: TGCAGCGTACCGGGTCCTCAGGGGGGAAACTATGGCTACACCTTC; CDR3: CSVPGPQGGNYGYTF
J: TRBJ2-7; size: many; V: TRBV7-8; D: NA; DNA: TGTGCCAGCAGCTTAAGGTCCCACCCCTACGAGCAGTACTTC; CDR3: CASSLRSHPYEQYF
J: TRBJ1-5; size: many; V: TRBV7-8; D: NA; DNA: TGTGCCAGCAGCTTAAGCCCAACGGGCAATCAGCCCCAGCATTTT; CDR3: CASSLSPTGNQPQHF
J: TRBJ2-2; size: few; V: TRBV5-1; D: TRBD2; DNA: TGCGCCAGCAGCCCCCGGACTAGCGGGAGTGCCGGGGAGCTGTTTTTT; CDR3: CASSPRTSGSAGELFF
J: TRBJ2-1; size: many; V: TRBV9; D: NA; DNA: TGTGCCAGCAGCGTCCATAGCGGATTGTACAATGAGCAGTTCTTC; CDR3: CASSVHSGLYNEQFF
J: TRBJ1-5; size: many; V: TRBV2; D: TRBD1; DNA: TGTGCCAGCAGTAAGGGGACAGGGGGGACCTATAGCAATCAGCCCCAGCATTTT; CDR3: CASSKGTGGTYSNQPQHF
J: TRBJ2-7; size: NA; V: TRBV18; D: NA; DNA: TGTGCCAGCTCACAAATGGGGGAAACCTCCTACGAGCAGTACTTC; CDR3: CASSQMGETSYEQYF
J: TRBJ2-1; size: many; V: TRBV7-2; D: NA; DNA: TGTGCCAGCAGCTTAAAGGGGGGGGGCTTTGAGCAGTTCTTC; CDR3: CASSLKGGGFEQFF
J: TRBJ2-7; size: many; V: TRBV7-2; D: NA; DNA: TGTGCCAGCAGCTTAGCGCAACTCTACGAGCAGTACTTC; CDR3: CASSLAQLYEQYF
J: TRBJ2-7; size: few; V: TRBV29-1; D: NA; DNA: TGCAGCGTCCAACTTCTAGAGCGCACTCAGTACTTC; CDR3: CSVQLLERTQYF
J: TRBJ2-1; size: once; V: TRBV12-3/TRBV12-4; D: TRBD2; DNA: TGTGCCAGCAGTTTATACAGCGGGGGGGACAATGAGCAGTTCTTC; CDR3: CASSLYSGGDNEQFF
J: TRBJ2-1; size: few; V: TRBV20-1; D: TRBD2; DNA: TGCAGTGCTAGTACGGGACTAGCAGTTGGTGAGCAGTTCTTC; CDR3: CSASTGLAVGEQFF
J: TRBJ1-4; size: many; V: TRBV7-8; D: NA; DNA: TGTGCCAGCAGCCCCTGGGGGGGTAATAGTAATGAAAAACTGTTTTTT; CDR3: CASSPWGGNSNEKLFF
J: TRBJ1-2; size: many; V: TRBV4-2; D: TRBD1; DNA: TGTGCCAGCAGCCACGGACAGGAGGGGACTAACTATGGCTACACCTTC; CDR3: CASSHGQEGTNYGYTF
J: TRBJ2-7; size: NA; V: TRBV6-2/TRBV6-3; D: TRBD2; DNA: TGTGCCAGCCGGGAGGGCCCCACCTACGAGCAGTACTTC; CDR3: CASREGPTYEQYF
J: TRBJ2-4; size: few; V: TRBV6-2/TRBV6-3; D: TRBD1; DNA: TGTGCCAGCAGTCAGGACAGGGGGCAATCCAAAAACATTCAGTACTTC; CDR3: CASSQDRGQSKNIQYF
J: TRBJ1-5; size: NA; V: TRBV2; D: NA; DNA: TGTGCCAGCAGTGGTCGGGGGAGCAATCAGCCCCAGCATTTT; CDR3: CASSGRGSNQPQHF
J: TRBJ2-1; size: many; V: TRBV10-3; D: TRBD1; DNA: TGTGCCATCAGACAGGGGGCTTCCGACAATGAGCAGTTCTTC; CDR3: CAIRQGASDNEQFF
J: TRBJ2-1; size: few; V: TRBV19; D: NA; DNA: TGTGCCAGTAGTATGTGGCGCCGGGGAAGCAATGAGCAGTTCTTC; CDR3: CASSMWRRGSNEQFF
J: TRBJ2-7; size: many; V: TRBV28; D: TRBD1; DNA: TGTGCCAGCAGTTTATTCGGCGGGGGACAGGGGGCCGGGGAGCAGTACTTC; CDR3: CASSLFGGGQGAGEQYF
J: TRBJ2-7; size: few; V: TRBV4-1; D: TRBD2; DNA: TGCGCCAGCAGCCAACCCGGACTAGCGGGTTACGAGCAGTACTTC; CDR3: CASSQPGLAGYEQYF
J: TRBJ2-6; size: few; V: TRBV12-3/TRBV12-4; D: NA; DNA: TGTGCCAGCAGTCTCGGACGCTGGAGCTCTGGGGCCAACGTCCTGACTTTC; CDR3: CASSLGRWSSGANVLTF
J: TRBJ2-3; size: many; V: TRBV28; D: NA; DNA: TGTGCCAGCAAGGCAGCAAGCACAGATACGCAGTATTTT; CDR3: CASKAASTDTQYF
J: TRBJ2-3; size: many; V: TRBV7-2; D: TRBD2; DNA: TGTGCCAGCAGCTCAGCGGGGGTCACAGATACGCAGTATTTT; CDR3: CASSSAGVTDTQYF
J: TRBJ2-7; size: NA; V: TRBV20-1; D: NA; DNA: TGCAGTGCTAGAGATCAACTGAACAGGGTCGAGCAGTACTTC; CDR3: CSARDQLNRVEQYF
J: TRBJ1-5; size: many; V: TRBV10-3; D: NA; DNA: TGTGCCATCAGTCCAGACCGTTATAGCAATCAGCCCCAGCATTTT; CDR3: CAISPDRYSNQPQHF
J: TRBJ2-1; size: many; V: TRBV5-1; D: NA; DNA: TGCGCCAGCAGCTTGGATCCGGGACACTACAATGAGCAGTTCTTC; CDR3: CASSLDPGHYNEQFF
J: TRBJ1-5; size: many; V: TRBV6-2/TRBV6-3; D: NA; DNA: TGTGCCAGCAGTTACTCGACATACAGAGTCAGCAATCAGCCCCAGCATTTT; CDR3: CASSYSTYRVSNQPQHF